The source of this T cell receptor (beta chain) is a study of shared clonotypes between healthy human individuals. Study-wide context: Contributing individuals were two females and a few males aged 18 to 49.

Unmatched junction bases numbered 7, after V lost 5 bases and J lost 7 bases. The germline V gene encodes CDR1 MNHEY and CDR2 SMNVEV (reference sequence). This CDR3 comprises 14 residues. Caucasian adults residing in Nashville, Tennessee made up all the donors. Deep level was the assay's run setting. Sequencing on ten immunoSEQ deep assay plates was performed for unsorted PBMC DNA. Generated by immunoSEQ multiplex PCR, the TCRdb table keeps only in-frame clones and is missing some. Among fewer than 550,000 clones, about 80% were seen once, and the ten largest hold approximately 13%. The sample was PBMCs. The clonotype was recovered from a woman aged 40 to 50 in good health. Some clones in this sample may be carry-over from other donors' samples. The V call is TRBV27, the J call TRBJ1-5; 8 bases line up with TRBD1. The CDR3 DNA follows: TGTGCCAGCAGTAGGCGACAGGGGATGCAGCCCCAGCATTTT. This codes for CASSRRQGMQPQHF.